The table lists the clone carrying this T cell receptor beta chain with a few counts. The antigen is undetermined. The data derive from a study of T cell responses to AZD1222 COVID-19 vaccine. Sequencing used immunoSEQ multiplex PCR; TCRdb keeps in-frame clones, though not all of them. This sample yields 90,000 to 150,000 clones, of which around 89% are seen a single time; about 3.3% belongs to the top ten. Trimming removed 5 bases at V and 10 bases at J, with 21 bases between. Germline lookup yields CDR1 SQVTM and CDR2 ANQGSEA. The CDR3 extends over 14 amino acids. Study-wide points: In all cases, repertoires were sampled only after the peak T cell response. Unmutated variant regions are reportedly targeted by nearly half of spike-specific TCRs.

The material sequenced was peripheral blood, taken 28 days after the second AZD1222 dose. This chain joins TRBV29-1 and TRBJ2-1; perhaps TRBD2 as D (5 bases). This TCR was recovered from an adult who received the AZD1222 COVID-19 vaccine. The CDR3 DNA reads as TGCAGCGTTAGGTTCGGCGGACTGTTCGGGGAGCAGTTCTTC. Protein: CSVRFGGLFGEQFF.